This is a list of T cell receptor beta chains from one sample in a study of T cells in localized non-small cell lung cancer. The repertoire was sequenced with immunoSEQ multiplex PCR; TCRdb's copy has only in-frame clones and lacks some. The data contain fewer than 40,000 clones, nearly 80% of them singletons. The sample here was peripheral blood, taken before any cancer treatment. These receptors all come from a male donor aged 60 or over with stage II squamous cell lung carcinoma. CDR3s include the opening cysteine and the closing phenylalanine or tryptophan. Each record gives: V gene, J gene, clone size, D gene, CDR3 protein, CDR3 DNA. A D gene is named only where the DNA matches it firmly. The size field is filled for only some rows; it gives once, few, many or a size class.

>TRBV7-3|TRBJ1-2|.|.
CASSLLGEHYGYTF
TGTGCCAGCAGCTTATTAGGGGAACACTATGGCTACACCTTC
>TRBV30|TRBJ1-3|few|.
CAWSVPSGNTIYF
TGTGCCTGGAGTGTACCCTCTGGAAACACCATATATTTT
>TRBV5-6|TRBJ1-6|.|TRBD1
CASSPSDRGWNSPLHF
TGTGCCAGCAGCCCTTCCGACAGGGGATGGAATTCACCCCTCCACTTT
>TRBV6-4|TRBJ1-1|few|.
CASSDGQSEAFF
TGTGCCAGCAGTGATGGGCAGTCTGAAGCTTTCTTT
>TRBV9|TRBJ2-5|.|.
CASSTRAQETQYF
TGTGCCAGCAGCACCCGGGCGCAAGAGACCCAGTACTTC
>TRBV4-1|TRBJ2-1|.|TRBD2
CASSLPSGDNEQFF
TGCGCCAGCAGCCTCCCCAGCGGGGACAATGAGCAGTTCTTC
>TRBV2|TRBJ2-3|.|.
CASSEGGRVKDTQYF
TGTGCCAGCAGTGAAGGTGGCAGGGTCAAAGATACGCAGTATTTT
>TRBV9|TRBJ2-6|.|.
CASSVRRGASLGANVLTF
TGTGCCAGCAGCGTTCGGCGGGGAGCATCCCTAGGGGCCAACGTCCTGACTTTC
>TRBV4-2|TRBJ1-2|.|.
CASSQADGRGDYGYTF
TGTGCCAGCAGCCAGGCGGACGGCCGAGGGGACTATGGCTACACCTTC
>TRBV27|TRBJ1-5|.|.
CASSDPGGWEHF
TGTGCCAGCAGTGACCCCGGGGGGTGGGAGCATTTT
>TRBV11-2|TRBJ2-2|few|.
CASSFWGGRDTGELFF
TGTGCCAGCAGCTTTTGGGGGGGCCGGGACACCGGGGAGCTGTTTTTT
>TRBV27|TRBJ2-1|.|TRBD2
CASRAASGRASINEQFF
TGTGCCAGCAGAGCCGCTAGCGGGAGGGCCTCGATCAATGAGCAGTTCTTC
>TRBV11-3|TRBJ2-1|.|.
CASSLGALAEQFF
TGTGCCAGCAGCTTAGGGGCATTAGCGGAGCAGTTCTTC
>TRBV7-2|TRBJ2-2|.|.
CASSLLGANTGELFF
TGTGCCAGCAGCTTATTAGGGGCGAACACCGGGGAGCTGTTTTTT
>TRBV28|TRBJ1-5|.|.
CASRDLENYSNQPQHF
TGTGCCAGCAGGGATTTAGAGAATTATAGCAATCAGCCCCAGCATTTT
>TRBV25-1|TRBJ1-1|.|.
CASSSPGSNTEAFF
TGTGCCAGCAGTTCGCCAGGTTCAAACACTGAAGCTTTCTTT
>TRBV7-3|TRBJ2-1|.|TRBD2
CASSLSPSGRAREQFF
TGTGCCAGCAGCTTAAGTCCTTCCGGGAGGGCCAGGGAGCAGTTCTTC
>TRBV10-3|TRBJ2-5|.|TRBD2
CAISPAGLKQETQYF
TGTGCCATCAGCCCAGCGGGACTAAAACAAGAGACCCAGTACTTC